Following are 28 T cell receptor beta chains from one sample sequenced in a study of beta chain features in type 1 diabetes. General study points: Patients with Type 1 diabetes showed moderately but significantly shorter TCRB CDR3s in all four CD4+ subsets.

These receptors have no identified antigens. Expressed TCRB transcripts were sequenced, since all the RNA that had been isolated was reverse transcribed. TCRdb's table, derived via immunoSEQ multiplex PCR, lists solely in-frame clones and lacks some. The sample carries some 290,000 clones, over 11% recorded once. Sequences were obtained from naive CD4+ T cells from blood. The origin of the receptors is a man aged 25 to 40 with type 1 diabetes.

There are a few counts of this clone. The chain recombines TRBV7-3 with TRBJ2-7; D unresolved. In germline, CDR1 is SGHTA, CDR2 FQGTGA. The V end lost 1 base, the J end lost 6 bases, and 10 bases lay between the germline ends. The CDR3 runs to 13 residues. CDR3 DNA sequence: TGTGCCAGCAGCTTAAACTTAGCATCCGAGCAGTACTTC. Protein product: CASSLNLASEQYF. The full variable domain, with the rest looked up from reference TRBV7-3 and TRBJ2-7, is GAGVSQTPSNKVTEKGKYVELRCDPISGHTALYWYRQSLGQGPEFLIYFQGTGAADDSGLPNDRFFAVRPEGSVSTLKIQRTERGDSAVYLCASSLNLASEQYFGPGTRLTVT.

J is TRBJ2-5 and V is TRBV4-3; perhaps TRBD2 as D (5 bases). The CDR3 loop spans 19 amino acids. CDR1 is LGHNA and CDR2 is YSLEER in the germline V gene. V was pared by 0 bases and J by 4 bases, with 24 bases between. As DNA, the CDR3 is TGCGCCAGCAGCCAAGATCTTCCGCTCGGGGAGAGGGCATCAGAGACCCAGTACTTC. Its protein is CASSQDLPLGERASETQYF.

The J gene is TRBJ2-3, the V gene TRBV6-5; D might be TRBD2 (5 bases). Germline CDR1 and CDR2: MNHEY and SVGAGI. Deletions cut 0 bases from V and 9 bases from J, with 19 bases between. The CDR3 has 16 amino acids. Here the CDR3 reads CASSYSSGSTAGTQYF. The CDR3, as DNA: TGTGCCAGCAGTTACTCGAGCGGATCGACGGCTGGAACGCAGTATTTT.

The rearrangement joins TRBV2 to TRBJ2-3; 7 bases fit TRBD2. This CDR3 region has 14 residues. V lost 5 bases and J lost 6; bases outside the gene matches: 8. Germline CDR1 is SNHLY and CDR2 is FYNNEI. DNA for the CDR3: TGTGCCAGCAGTCAGCGAGCGGGACGGGATACGCAGTATTTT. Its translation is CASSQRAGRDTQYF.

The chain is built from TRBV5-1 and TRBJ2-5, with D tentatively TRBD1 (6 bases). Trimming removed 3 bases from V and 0 bases from J, with 12 bases in between. The CDR3 covers 15 residues. Germline loops: CDR1 SGHRS, CDR2 YFSETQ. In DNA, the CDR3 is TGCGCCAGCAGCTCCGGACAGCCGTACCAAGAGACCCAGTACTTC. Translating it yields CASSSGQPYQETQYF. Full variable domain (remainder filled in from reference TRBV5-1 and TRBJ2-5): KAGVTQTPRYLIKTRGQQVTLSCSPISGHRSVSWYQQTPGQGLQFLFEYFSETQRNKGNFPGRFSGRQFSNSRSEMNVSTLELGDSALYLCASSSGQPYQETQYFGPGTRLLVL.

This clone occurred once. The rearrangement uses TRBV19 and TRBJ2-1; 8 bases align to TRBD1. V trimming: 3 bases; J trimming: 7 bases; junction bases outside the gene matches: 8. CDR1 and CDR2 (germline): LNHDA, SQIVND (reference sequence). This CDR3 has 15 residues. The CDR3: CASSMGQGAFNEQFF. The CDR3 DNA follows: TGTGCCAGTAGTATGGGGCAGGGGGCGTTTAATGAGCAGTTCTTC.

The V gene is TRBV9, the J gene TRBJ2-1; 9 nucleotides line up with TRBD1. Germline lookup yields CDR1 SGDLS and CDR2 YYNGEE. After removal of 0 bases from V and 3 bases from J, the junction contained 1 base not matched to a gene. The CDR3 has 15 residues. The CDR3 DNA is TGTGCCAGCAGCGTAGACAGGGGGCTCTACAATGAGCAGTTCTTC. It yields the protein CASSVDRGLYNEQFF. Complete variable domain (other parts from reference TRBV9 and TRBJ2-1): DSGVTQTPKHLITATGQRVTLRCSPRSGDLSVYWYQQSLDQGLQFLIQYYNGEERAKGNILERFSAQQFPDLHSELNLSSLELGDSALYFCASSVDRGLYNEQFFGPGTRLTVL.

The CDR3 protein is CASSRAEGNTEAFF. The CDR3 DNA follows: TGTGCCAGCAGCCGCGCCGAGGGGAACACTGAAGCTTTCTTT. The chain recombines TRBV7-8 with TRBJ1-1; D unclear. CDR1 and CDR2 (germline): SGHVS, FQNEAQ. Trimming took off 5 bases at V and 1 base at J, with 11 bases between the two ends. This CDR3 contains 14 residues.

The chain is built from TRBV4-3 and TRBJ1-5; D is ambiguous. The CDR3 has 13 amino acids. Looked up from germline, CDR1 is LGHNA and CDR2 is YSLEER. Trimming removed 3 bases at V and 4 bases at J, with 7 bases between. The CDR3 nucleotides read TGCGCCAGCAGCCATGCGAGTAATCAGCCCCAGCATTTT. As protein: CASSHASNQPQHF.

This clone was found a few times. The V call is TRBV19, the J call TRBJ1-5, with D tentatively TRBD1 (6 bases). V was cut by 6 bases and J by 2 bases, with 14 bases left in between. Germline loops: CDR1 LNHDA, CDR2 SQIVND (reference sequence). This CDR3 has 15 amino acids. The CDR3: CASRTTGSRNQPQHF. CDR3 nucleotide sequence: TGTGCCAGTAGGACAACAGGGAGCCGCAATCAGCCCCAGCATTTT.

This clone came up a few times. The chain recombines TRBV21-1 with TRBJ1-2. TRBV21-1 is a pseudogene locus. This CDR3 is 12 amino acids long. The CDR3 bases are TGTGCCAGCAGCAAATGCGACTATGGCTACACCTTC. This translates into CASSKCDYGYTF.

This chain uses TRBV9 with TRBJ2-2; TRBD2 matches 9 bases. The V segment lost 0 bases and the J segment 7 bases; nucleotides outside the gene matches: 7. Germline CDR1 is SGDLS and CDR2 is YYNGEE. The CDR3 consists of 16 residues. The CDR3 nucleotides read TGTGCCAGCAGCGTAGGAAATAGCGGGAGAATCGGGGAGCTGTTTTTT. Its protein is CASSVGNSGRIGELFF.

This clone was seen only a few times. The CDR3 DNA sequence: TGTGCTCAGGACAGGGGAAATGATGGGGCTTTCTTT. This sequence encodes CAQDRGNDGAFF. The rearrangement uses TRBV30 and TRBJ1-1; 9 bases agree with TRBD1. The CDR3 consists of 12 residues. Per the germline V gene, CDR1 is GTSNPN and CDR2 is SVGIG (reference sequence).

This clone has a handful of counts. This sample also contains other DNA sequences that code for the same CDR3. The chain links TRBV6-6 to TRBJ2-7; D is undetermined. From germline, CDR1 is MNHNY and CDR2 SVGAGI (reference sequence). V was pared by 5 bases and J by 0 bases, with 5 bases between. This CDR3 spans 12 amino acids. CDR3 nucleotides: TGTGCCAGCAGTAGGAGCTCCTACGAGCAGTACTTC. Translated: CASSRSSYEQYF.

This rearrangement joins TRBV29-1 to TRBJ2-7; 8 nucleotides align to TRBD2. V lost 4 bases, J lost 0 bases, and 8 bases stayed unmatched. Germline CDR1 reads SQVTM; CDR2 reads ANQGSEA. The CDR3 length is 15 residues. Here the CDR3 DNA reads TGCAGCGTTGGCGGGGGGTCAGCAAGCTCCTACGAGCAGTACTTC. Translating it yields CSVGGGSASSYEQYF.

The sample holds a few counts of this clone. The rearrangement links TRBV4-2 to TRBJ1-1; TRBD1 is a possible D gene (5 bases). CDR1 LGHNA and CDR2 YNFKEQ come from the germline V gene. The CDR3 has 15 amino acids. Between the trimmed V and J ends, which lost 1 base and 0 bases, there was a span of 9 bases. The CDR3: CASSQGGTVNTEAFF. CDR3 nucleotides: TGTGCCAGCAGCCAAGGCGGGACGGTGAACACTGAAGCTTTCTTT.

This clone occurred a few times. The chain links TRBV7-3 to TRBJ2-3, with D possibly being TRBD2 (5 bases). Germline V gives CDR1 SGHTA, CDR2 FQGTGA. Deletions cut 5 bases from V and 0 bases from J, with 24 bases between. The CDR3 sequence is 19 residues long. The CDR3 loop reads CASSRFYTTEVRSTDTQYF. The CDR3 DNA follows: TGTGCCAGCAGCCGCTTTTACACAACGGAGGTTCGGAGCACAGATACGCAGTATTTT. Complete variable domain (other parts from reference TRBV7-3 and TRBJ2-3): GAGVSQTPSNKVTEKGKYVELRCDPISGHTALYWYRQSLGQGPEFLIYFQGTGAADDSGLPNDRFFAVRPEGSVSTLKIQRTERGDSAVYLCASSRFYTTEVRSTDTQYFGPGTRLTVL.

This clone has more than one count but fewer than ten. This chain uses TRBV7-3 with TRBJ2-2; TRBD2 is a possible D gene (6 bases). This CDR3 has 13 residues. Per the germline V gene, CDR1 is SGHTA and CDR2 is FQGTGA. V lost 4 bases to trimming and J lost 7 bases, with 10 bases between them. The CDR3 nucleotides read TGTGCCAGCAGCTCCTCAGCGGGCGGGGAGCTGTTTTTT. Translated: CASSSSAGGELFF.

The chain combines TRBV28 with TRBJ2-1; TRBD1 matches 7 bases. The CDR3 is 15 amino acids. Germline V gives CDR1 MDHEN, CDR2 SYDVKM. The V segment lost 6 bases and the J segment 12 bases; nucleotides outside the gene matches: 17. The CDR3, as DNA: TGTGCCAGCAGGCCCACCGGGACAGCTTCCAAAGGGCAGTTCTTC. Protein product: CASRPTGTASKGQFF.

This clone turned up a few times. The rearrangement links TRBV28 to TRBJ2-3; D remains unclear. CDR3 length: 11 residues. The V end was cut by 7 bases, the J end by 4 bases, with 6 bases between. Germline CDR1 reads MDHEN; CDR2 reads SYDVKM. Written as DNA, the CDR3 is TGTGCCAGCACTCAGTCAGATACGCAGTATTTT. It codes for CASTQSDTQYF.

The J gene is TRBJ1-2, the V gene TRBV7-2; TRBD1 is a possible D gene (6 bases). The germline V gene has CDR1 SGHTA and CDR2 FQGNSA. This CDR3 comprises 13 residues. V lost 9 bases, J lost 4 bases, and 15 bases lay in between. The CDR3 loop is CASWDTRIYGYTF. CDR3 DNA sequence: TGTGCCAGTTGGGACACACGAATCTATGGCTACACCTTC.

There are a few counts of this clone. The V gene is TRBV25-1, the J gene TRBJ2-3; D call uncertain. Trimming shortened V by 1 base and J by 1 base, and 6 bases separated the two germline ends. The CDR3 sequence is 14 residues long. CDR1 is MGHDK, CDR2 SYGVNS, per germline. CDR3 in amino acids: CASSESSGTDTQYF. CDR3 DNA sequence: TGTGCCAGCAGTGAATCGTCAGGCACAGATACGCAGTATTTT.

The V gene is TRBV9, the J gene TRBJ1-1; 7 nucleotides agree with TRBD1. The germline V gene encodes CDR1 SGDLS and CDR2 YYNGEE. V shed 2 bases and J 4 bases; nucleotides not matched to a gene: 5. The CDR3 runs 14 residues. The CDR3 DNA follows: TGTGCCAGCAGCGTTTTAGGACAGGCCACTGAAGCTTTCTTT. Translating it yields CASSVLGQATEAFF.

The V and J genes are TRBV11-2 and TRBJ1-1; D is unclear. The germline V gene has CDR1 SGHAT and CDR2 FQNNGV. This CDR3 has 14 amino acids. The V end was cut by 3 bases, the J end by 2 bases, with 10 bases between. CDR3 region: CASSLRSGNTEAFF. For the CDR3, the DNA is TGTGCCAGCAGCTTGCGAAGTGGTAACACTGAAGCTTTCTTT.

This clone has only a few counts. The rearrangement uses TRBV11-2 and TRBJ2-1; a possible D gene is TRBD1 (5 bases). The CDR3 spans 14 residues. CDR1 is SGHAT and CDR2 is FQNNGV in the germline V gene. V shed 2 bases and J shed 1 base, with 6 bases lying between them. The CDR3 nucleotides are TGTGCCAGCAGCTTACAGGGATCCTACAATGAGCAGTTCTTC. Its translation: CASSLQGSYNEQFF.

The rearrangement uses TRBV5-1 and TRBJ2-5; D unresolved. The DNA end lines up better with TRBJ2-7; the J call may be wrong. This CDR3 spans 11 amino acids. CDR1 SGHRS and CDR2 YFSETQ come from the germline V gene. CDR3 residues: CASSQELEQYF. CDR3 coding DNA: TGCGCCAGCAGCCAGGAACTCGAGCAGTACTTC.

This chain connects TRBV7-9 to TRBJ2-2, with 7 bases fitting TRBD2. The CDR3 is 17 amino acids. The V gene's germline CDR1 is SEHNR and CDR2 FQNEAQ (reference sequence). The V segment lost 1 base and the J segment 1 base; nucleotides outside the gene matches: 6. Here the CDR3 reads CASSLVALAENTGELFF. The CDR3 DNA sequence: TGTGCCAGCAGCTTAGTTGCGCTAGCGGAGAACACCGGGGAGCTGTTTTTT. The whole variable domain, filled in from reference TRBV7-9 and TRBJ2-2, reads DTGVSQNPRHKITKRGQNVTFRCDPISEHNRLYWYRQTLGQGPEFLTYFQNEAQLEKSRLLSDRFSAERPKGSFSTLEIQRTEQGDSAMYLCASSLVALAENTGELFFGEGSRLTVL.

This chain links TRBV11-2 with TRBJ2-1, with a possible D match to TRBD2 (5 bases). CDR1 and CDR2 from the germline V gene are SGHAT and FQNNGV. CDR3 length: 15 amino acids. Trimming pared 2 bases from V and 10 bases from J, leaving 18 bases between. The CDR3 spells CASSLPPRKTGEQFF. The CDR3 DNA sequence: TGTGCCAGCAGCTTACCTCCTCGAAAGACGGGAGAGCAGTTCTTC.